The clone carrying this TCR beta chain showed up just a few times. Its antigen is currently unknown. Trimming shortened V by 0 bases and J by 8 bases, and 15 bases separated the two germline ends. From germline, CDR1 is SGDLS and CDR2 YYNGEE. This CDR3 has 15 amino acids. A sample-barcoded 5' primer and a J-beta primer mix were used in a second PCR of about 7 to 11 cycles. Each CDR3 protein is one row after TCRdb ran MiXCR on the 5' RACE reads. Seen here are about 580,000 distinct CDR3 sequences, roughly 43% observed once, and the top ten hold approximately 23%. The sample belongs to a study of blood T cells in healthy people across ages. Study-level results: Shifts in expanded clonotypes may have been confounded by donor CMV status, which was unknown.

Every donor gave 9.5 to 10 milliliters of peripheral blood. The sequencing input was blood. The sequence was collected from an elderly man in good health. The chain recombines TRBV9 with TRBJ2-1; TRBD1 might be the D (6 bases). The CDR3 sequence: CASSVAPQGFHEQFF. The CDR3 nucleotides read TGTGCCAGCAGCGTAGCGCCACAGGGTTTTCATGAGCAGTTCTTC.